A single sample gave rise to the 27 T cell receptor beta chains below, sequenced in a study of control samples from healthy donors and cancer patients. Repertoires were generated with immunoSEQ multiplex PCR, while TCRdb's copy carries only in-frame clones and drops some. The sample lists around 120,000 clones; 85% to 95% were seen once. Specimen: blood. All receptors derive from a man in his thirties or forties in good health.

The chain recombines TRBV19 with TRBJ2-7, with D unclear. From germline, CDR1 is LNHDA and CDR2 SQIVND (reference sequence). With 7 bases removed from V and 0 bases from J, the gap between germline ends came to 13 bases. The CDR3 consists of 14 residues. The CDR3 loop is CASKTTLSSYEQYF. CDR3 in DNA: TGTGCCAGTAAGACGACTCTTTCCTCCTACGAGCAGTACTTC.

This clone has a single count. The genes are TRBV7-9 and TRBJ1-5; 7 nucleotides align to TRBD1. The CDR3 sequence is 14 residues long. Germline CDR1 SEHNR, CDR2 FQNEAQ (reference sequence). With V trimmed by 5 bases and J by 4 bases, 5 bases remained unmatched. The CDR3 spells CASSPGQRNQPQHF. The DNA of the CDR3 is TGTGCCAGCAGCCCGGGACAGAGAAATCAGCCCCAGCATTTT.

The V call is TRBV3-1 (or the pseudogene TRBV3-2), the J call TRBJ1-2, with TRBD1 matching 9 bases. This CDR3 contains 17 residues. Germline CDR1 and CDR2: LGHDT and YNNKEL (reference sequence). Trimming cost V 0 bases and J 2 bases; bases outside gene matches: 7. In nucleotides, the CDR3 is TGTGCCAGCAGCCAAGAGGGACAGGGCGCTTCGAACTATGGCTACACCTTC. Its translation is CASSQEGQGASNYGYTF.

This clone has only one observation. The V gene is TRBV6-5, the J gene TRBJ1-3; no clear D. Germline V CDR1 and CDR2: MNHEY, SVGAGI. The CDR3 has 14 amino acids. Trimming took 1 base from V and 2 from J, leaving 6 bases between them. The CDR3 sequence: CASSYYSTGNTIYF. The CDR3 DNA is TGTGCCAGCAGTTACTATTCCACTGGAAACACCATATATTTT.

The chain uses TRBV11-2 and TRBJ1-1, with D possibly TRBD1 on 6 matching bases. Per germline, CDR1 SGHAT and CDR2 FQNNGV. Trimming pared 5 bases from V and 1 base from J, leaving 11 bases between. The CDR3 covers 14 residues. CDR3 region: CASSEQGSNTEAFF. Here the CDR3 DNA reads TGTGCCAGCAGCGAACAGGGTTCGAACACTGAAGCTTTCTTT. Using reference TRBV11-2 and TRBJ1-1 for the parts outside the CDR3, the full variable domain is EAGVAQSPRYKIIEKRQSVAFWCNPISGHATLYWYQQILGQGPKLLIQFQNNGVVDDSQLPKDRFSAERLKGVDSTLKIQPAKLEDSAVYLCASSEQGSNTEAFFGQGTRLTVV.

This clone was seen just once. This rearrangement joins TRBV15 to TRBJ2-1, with 7 bases matching TRBD2. CDR3 length: 16 residues. Germline V gene sequence: CDR1 LNHNV, CDR2 YYDKDF (reference sequence). V shed 0 bases, J shed 8 bases, and the junction held 10 bases outside the gene matches. CDR3 sequence reads: CATSRDRPLAAHEQFF. DNA of the CDR3: TGTGCCACCAGCAGAGATCGGCCGCTAGCGGCCCATGAGCAGTTCTTC.

The chain couples TRBV2 to TRBJ2-5, with D unresolved. V was trimmed by 7 bases and J by 4 bases, leaving 10 bases between them. Germline V gene lookup returns CDR1 SNHLY and CDR2 FYNNEI. The CDR3 spans 12 residues. The CDR3 is CASMLLRETQYF. In nucleotides, the CDR3 is TGTGCCAGCATGCTGCTGCGAGAGACCCAGTACTTC.

The chain is built from TRBV6-1 and TRBJ1-5; D call uncertain. CDR1 and CDR2 (germline): MNHNS, SASEGT. CDR3 size: 16 residues. With 2 bases removed from V and 7 bases from J, the gap between germline ends came to 18 bases. CDR3 in DNA: TGTGCCAGCAGTGAACTCCAGGAACCACTTCGGCAGCCCCAGCATTTT. Residues: CASSELQEPLRQPQHF.

This clone was seen a single time. This sequence joins TRBV12-5 and TRBJ1-5, with unresolved D. The germline V gene has CDR1 LGHNT and CDR2 FRNRAP. V shed 2 bases and J shed 0 bases, with 11 bases lying between them. The CDR3 has 16 amino acids. CDR3 loop: CASGLKTPVSNQPQHF. The CDR3 DNA reads as TGTGCTAGTGGTTTGAAAACCCCGGTTAGCAATCAGCCCCAGCATTTT.

The chain has TRBV11-2 and TRBJ2-7, with D unclear. CDR3 size: 12 residues. Germline V gene lookup returns CDR1 SGHAT and CDR2 FQNNGV. V dropped 4 bases and J dropped 6 bases, with 10 bases sitting between them. CDR3: CASSWGTGEQYF. In DNA, the CDR3 is TGTGCCAGCAGCTGGGGAACGGGCGAGCAGTACTTC.

As regards this clone: Relative to the germline gene, one junction end is altered; a read error may explain this. The chain employs TRBV7-8 and TRBJ1-1; weak D call: TRBD1 (6 bases). The CDR3 runs to 11 residues. CDR1 and CDR2 from the germline V gene are SGHVS and FQNEAQ. As DNA, the CDR3 is TGTGCCAGCAGCTTTAACAGGGAATCGAGCTTT. It yields the protein CASSFNRESSF.

The V gene is TRBV27, the J gene TRBJ2-5, with D possibly TRBD1 on 5 matching bases. This CDR3 has 15 amino acids. The germline V and J ends were trimmed by 6 bases and 6 bases, with 20 bases remaining between them. Per germline, CDR1 MNHEY and CDR2 SMNVEV (reference sequence). DNA for the CDR3: TGTGCCAGCAGCCCAAGCAGGGTTGGGGTAAAGACCCAGTACTTC. Residues: CASSPSRVGVKTQYF.

The genes are TRBV6-5 and TRBJ1-1, with 9 bases lining up with TRBD1. V gave up 4 bases and J gave up 5 bases; unmatched junction bases: 5. This CDR3 is 14 amino acids long. Germline CDR1 and CDR2: MNHEY and SVGAGI. CDR3 bases: TGTGCCAGCAGTTTTAGGACAGGGGATACTGAAGCTTTCTTT. Translation gives CASSFRTGDTEAFF.

The CDR3 sequence: CASRAQGRAFF. DNA for the CDR3: TGTGCCAGCAGGGCCCAGGGGAGGGCTTTCTTT. This chain joins TRBV3-1 (or the pseudogene TRBV3-2) and TRBJ1-1, with D tentatively TRBD1 (6 bases). The CDR3 length is 11 residues. Germline V gene sequence: CDR1 LGHDT, CDR2 YNNKEL (reference sequence). Trimming cost V 6 bases and J 11 bases, with 13 bases left between them.

The CDR3 nucleotides are TGTGCCAGCAGCCCCAAGAGTGAAGCTTTCTTT. Translation: CASSPKSEAFF. The chain links TRBV7-9 to TRBJ1-1, with unresolved D. Germline V gene data show CDR1 as SEHNR and CDR2 as FQNEAQ (reference sequence). The CDR3 extends over 11 amino acids. V shed 5 bases and J shed 7 bases, with 8 bases lying between them.

Comment on this clone: The identical CDR3 is also encoded by other nucleotide sequences in the sample. V usage is TRBV5-8 and J usage is TRBJ1-5; D perhaps matches TRBD1 (6 bases). The CDR3 is made up of 16 amino acids. V was shortened by 2 bases and J by 0 bases, with 12 bases between the two germline ends. In germline, CDR1 is SGHTS, CDR2 YDEGEE. DNA of the CDR3: TGTGCCAGCAGCTTAGGAGGGGGTGATAGCAATCAGCCCCAGCATTTT. It specifies CASSLGGGDSNQPQHF.

The J gene is TRBJ2-5, the V gene TRBV28, with 9 bases that match TRBD1. CDR3 length equals 14 residues. CDR1 is MDHEN and CDR2 is SYDVKM in the germline V gene. Trimming removed 4 bases from V and 3 bases from J; junction bases left unmatched: 3. The CDR3 reads CASSSGQGKETQYF. The CDR3 bases are TGTGCCAGCAGTTCGGGACAGGGTAAAGAGACCCAGTACTTC.

V and J are TRBV5-1 and TRBJ1-3, with a weak D call TRBD1 (5 bases). CDR1 is SGHRS and CDR2 is YFSETQ in the germline V gene. V was pared by 2 bases and J by 0 bases, with 9 bases between. This CDR3 region has 15 residues. For the CDR3, the DNA is TGCGCCAGCAGCTTCGCCGGGGGCTCTGGAAACACCATATATTTT. Protein: CASSFAGGSGNTIYF.

The rearrangement links TRBV5-1 to TRBJ2-1; tentative D call: TRBD2 (6 bases). V was shortened by 0 bases and J by 8 bases, with 18 bases between the two germline ends. Germline-derived CDR1 and CDR2 are SGHRS and YFSETQ. The CDR3 covers 16 residues. CDR3: CASSLAVRAGGDEQFF. In nucleotides, the CDR3 is TGCGCCAGCAGCTTGGCGGTCAGAGCGGGTGGGGATGAGCAGTTCTTC.

The chain joins TRBV5-1 to TRBJ2-7, with D unclear. Germline V gene sequence: CDR1 SGHRS, CDR2 YFSETQ. CDR3 length: 8 amino acids. V lost 10 bases and J 3 bases, leaving 2 bases between the germline ends. CDR3 DNA: TGCGCCGTCTACGAGCAGTACTTC. It is translated as CAVYEQYF.

The chain employs TRBV3-1 (or the pseudogene TRBV3-2) and TRBJ1-2; D possibly corresponds to TRBD1 (5 bases). Looked up from germline, CDR1 is LGHDT and CDR2 is YNNKEL (reference sequence). The V gene lost 5 bases and the J gene lost 4 bases, with 11 bases spanning the gap. The CDR3 is 13 amino acids. In nucleotides, the CDR3 is TGTGCCAGCAGCTCACCCGGGGGCTATGGCTACACCTTC. Encoded protein: CASSSPGGYGYTF.

V and J are TRBV2 and TRBJ1-4; D is unclear. Per the germline V gene, CDR1 is SNHLY and CDR2 is FYNNEI. The CDR3 runs to 14 residues. V lost 3 bases and J lost 10, with 15 bases in between. The chain's CDR3 is CASSDTLSGGKLFF. As DNA, the CDR3 is TGTGCCAGCAGTGACACTCTCTCAGGTGGAAAACTGTTTTTT. Together with reference TRBV2 and TRBJ1-4, the CDR3 gives the full variable domain: EPEVTQTPSHQVTQMGQEVILRCVPISNHLYFYWYRQILGQKVEFLVSFYNNEISEKSEIFDDQFSVERPDGSNFTLKIRSTKLEDSAMYFCASSDTLSGGKLFFGSGTQLSVL.

The V call is TRBV6-6, the J call TRBJ2-7; 9 bases map to TRBD1. From germline, CDR1 is MNHNY and CDR2 SVGAGI (reference sequence). Trimming cost V 5 bases and J 2 bases; bases outside gene matches: 7. The CDR3 sequence is 15 residues long. CDR3 amino acids: CASSRSGTGTYEQYF. For the CDR3, the DNA is TGTGCCAGCAGTCGATCCGGGACAGGGACCTACGAGCAGTACTTC.

The rearrangement links TRBV27 to TRBJ1-5; possible D gene TRBD1, 5 bases. The CDR3 is 14 amino acids. The V gene's germline CDR1 is MNHEY and CDR2 SMNVEV (reference sequence). The germline V and J ends were trimmed by 3 bases and 4 bases, with 10 bases remaining between them. CDR3 sequence reads: CASSFLRTNQPQHF. DNA for the CDR3: TGTGCCAGCAGTTTCTTGAGGACAAATCAGCCCCAGCATTTT.

The gene calls are TRBV10-3 and TRBJ2-5, with 8 bases aligning to TRBD1. In germline, CDR1 is ENHRY, CDR2 SYGVKD. The CDR3 has 14 amino acids. Trimming removed 2 bases from V and 4 bases from J; junction bases left unmatched: 3. CDR3 coding DNA: TGTGCCATCAGTGAGGGACAGGGACGAGAGACCCAGTACTTC. Translated: CAISEGQGRETQYF.

The V gene is TRBV10-1, the J gene TRBJ1-1; D gene ambiguous. The CDR3 has 13 amino acids. V was pared by 3 bases and J by 6 bases, with 11 bases between. The germline V gene encodes CDR1 WNHNN and CDR2 SYGVQD (reference sequence). CDR3 loop: CASSEAAGAEAFF. As DNA, the CDR3 is TGCGCCAGCAGTGAAGCAGCCGGCGCTGAAGCTTTCTTT.

The rearrangement uses TRBV14 and TRBJ2-5; D could derive from TRBD1 or TRBD2 (5 bases each). Trimming pared 0 bases from V and 5 bases from J, leaving 16 bases between. This CDR3 has 16 residues. Germline V CDR1 and CDR2: SGHDN, FVKESK. The CDR3 loop is CASSQDFRGSWETQYF. The CDR3 DNA follows: TGTGCCAGCAGCCAAGATTTCCGGGGCTCGTGGGAGACCCAGTACTTC. Full variable domain (missing parts from reference TRBV14 and TRBJ2-5): EAGVTQFPSHSVIEKGQTVTLRCDPISGHDNLYWYRRVMGKEIKFLLHFVKESKQDESGMPNNRFLAERTGGTYSTLKVQPAELEDSGVYFCASSQDFRGSWETQYFGPGTRLLVL.